This T cell receptor beta chain originates from a study of post-analysis software for immune sequencing data. Germline CDR1 DFQATT, CDR2 SNEGSKA (reference sequence). V gave up 1 base and J gave up 6 bases, with 13 bases separating them. This CDR3 is built from 14 residues. cDNA libraries for TCR beta contained unique molecular identifiers. TCRdb independently ran MiXCR on the PCR reads; one entry per CDR3 protein. The top ten clones hold around 10% of a sample with a few hundred thousand distinct CDR3 sequences, 45% of them seen once. Of note for this clonotype: Its target is not known. This may be a read error, as it is one base from a much larger clone.

Regarding the study as a whole: Patients showed TRBV5-6, TRBV5-1 and TRBV20-1 among four to six TRBV segments more frequent than in controls.

This clonotype originated in a girl aged 5 to 17 with multiple sclerosis. The chain links TRBV20-1 to TRBJ2-1, with D perhaps given as TRBD1 or TRBD2 (5 bases each). What was sequenced was blood. CDR3 region: CSARGGTSTNEQFF. Here the CDR3 DNA reads TGCAGTGCTAGAGGTGGGACCTCTACCAATGAGCAGTTCTTC.